Detailed here is one T cell receptor beta chain. This clone appeared a few times. The antigen it binds to is not known. No base-level quality is on record; no much larger clone is a single base apart. TCRbeta CDR3 regions were amplified from genomic DNA by means of the immunoSEQ Assay, a bias-controlled multiplex PCR. Processing in the source paper ran as follows. Within the assay, amplification of reference gene primers was used to estimate how many nucleated cells each sample contained. Sequence reads were collapsed and filtered to measure the absolute abundance of every unique TCRbeta CDR3 rearrangement. Productive Simpson clonality was computed per sample as the square root of Simpson's diversity index over productive rearrangements. Imported from immuneACCESS, the table was reduced by TCRdb to in-frame sequences with V and J called. These copies leave out some clones; in studies compared against another copy, an unresolved V gene accounts for under half, and the cause of the remainder is not known. V, J and clone size were drawn from that table, and D and trimming were deduced from the DNA. The sample yields roughly 180,000 clones; 76% were counted once. In total, the top ten clones hold approximately 8.6% of the sample.

The CDR3, from cysteine to phenylalanine, totals 12 residues. The retained sequence is limited to the CDR3, 36 bases, with the frame set at the first base. V is cut by 0 bases and J by 16 bases, and the space between the germline ends is 10 bases. Per the germline V gene, SGHDN is the CDR1 and FVKESK is the CDR2. Each collaborating institution followed its own protocols to collect whole blood in K2EDTA tubes. For TCRbeta analysis, collaborators shipped samples as frozen whole blood, isolated PBMCs, or DNA extracted from either of those sample types. The data were obtained in a study of blood T cell repertoires in COVID-19 (TCRdb year 2020). Notes on the research overall: Samples covering the acute and convalescent phases of COVID-19 were provided by collaborators in the United States, Italy and Spain. Samples came from the ongoing ImmuneRACE study (first 160 participants) plus 1,254 subjects from 6 global collaborators. The material from the prospective study consisted of cDNA or gDNA derived from T cells, B-cell-depleted T cells, or PBMCs. Where HLA class I and class II types were available, the types were taken from metadata supplied by the sample provider, not from assay-based typing. Sample metadata almost always included a de-identified subject ID, COVID-19 status, age in years and sex. Deeply sampled blood TCRbeta repertoires from subjects exposed to, actively infected with, or recovered from COVID-19 were included in the dataset. The repertoires were released in a freely available public database intended as a resource for research on the immune response to SARS-CoV-2.

Findings and caveats that apply to the study as a whole: The amount of clinical and demographic metadata varied by source and participant and was provided uncurated.

The sequence was collected from a woman in her 50s with active or convalescent COVID-19. The chain is assembled from TRBV14 and TRBJ1-6, with TRBD1 perhaps the D gene, on 5 matching bases. Material: peripheral blood. The CDR3 protein: CASSQDTGGLHF. The nucleotides are TGTGCCAGCAGCCAAGACACGGGGGGACTCCACTTT.